Listed below are T cell receptor beta chains from one sample, sequenced in a study of T cells after yellow fever vaccination. TCRdb processed the 5' RACE reads anew with MiXCR; each CDR3 protein has one entry. The sample has roughly 160,000 distinct CDR3 sequences, around 9.7% seen once. The specimen was CD8+ T cells sorted from PBMCs, collected 45 days after the yellow fever booster vaccination. All receptors derive from a man between 18 and 35 years old who received the YFV17D yellow fever vaccine. CDR3s include the opening cysteine and the closing phenylalanine or tryptophan. D genes are given only for firm matches. Size is omitted from some rows. Given values are once, few, many or a class for expanded clones.

abundance	d_gene	len	j_gene	v_gene	CDR3nt	CDR3aa
-	TRBD1	16	TRBJ2-3	TRBV11-2	TGTGCCAGCAGCTCCGGACAGGGGGCGGATGCAGATACGCAGTATTTT	CASSSGQGADADTQYF
many	TRBD1	13	TRBJ2-1	TRBV15	TGTGCCACCAGGGCAGGGGGCCGCAATGAGCAGTTCTTC	CATRAGGRNEQFF
-	TRBD2	18	TRBJ2-3	TRBV20-1	TGCAGTGCGGATTCCTGGACTAGCGGGGGGGTTAGCACAGATACGCAGTATTTT	CSADSWTSGGVSTDTQYF
few	-	13	TRBJ1-6	TRBV20-1	TGCAGTGCTAGATGGGGGTTTAATTCACCCCTCCACTTT	CSARWGFNSPLHF
few	TRBD2	16	TRBJ2-2	TRBV4-2	TGTGCCAGCAGCCAGCCTCTAGCGGAGGGGACCGGGGAGCTGTTTTTT	CASSQPLAEGTGELFF
few	-	15	TRBJ2-3	TRBV27	TGTGCCAGCAGTTTCTTGCCCTTGGGCACAGATACGCAGTATTTT	CASSFLPLGTDTQYF
few	-	13	TRBJ2-1	TRBV20-1	TGCAGTGCTAGAGATCGGGACCGCAATGAGCAGTTCTTC	CSARDRDRNEQFF
many	TRBD2	15	TRBJ2-3	TRBV6-4	TGTGCCAGCAGTGACTCCGGGGGGGCCTCAGATACGCAGTATTTT	CASSDSGGASDTQYF
-	-	14	TRBJ1-2	TRBV7-2	TGTGCCAGCAGCTACCCCGGGTATGAAGATGGCTACACCTTC	CASSYPGYEDGYTF
-	-	16	TRBJ2-4	TRBV27	TGTGCCAGCAGCTATACAGGGTACCTAGCCAAAAACATTCAGTACTTC	CASSYTGYLAKNIQYF
few	-	13	TRBJ2-1	TRBV29-1	TGCAGCGCCCCAACAGGGATCGTAAATGAGCAGTTCTTC	CSAPTGIVNEQFF